The next 23 T cell receptor beta chains were all read from a single sample in a study of read filtering for tumor transcriptome and immune sequencing. This library used approximately 390 ng RNA and molecular barcoded adaptors spanning alpha/delta and beta/gamma chains. Each CDR3 protein is one row after TCRdb ran MiXCR on the reads. Among 45,000 to 55,000 distinct CDR3 sequences listed, approximately 18% were seen once. Sequencing input: a population of CD138-negative cells sorted from bone marrow. The receptors derive from a donor at least 40 years old with multiple myeloma.

V gene TRBV6-5 combines with J gene TRBJ1-3; D ambiguous. V lost 0 bases to trimming and J lost 0 bases, with 15 bases between them. The CDR3 sequence is 18 residues long. Germline CDR1 reads MNHEY; CDR2 reads SVGAGI. The DNA for the CDR3 is TGTGCCAGCAGTTACTCCGGCGCCCGGTCCCCCTCTGGAAACACCATATATTTT. This gives the protein CASSYSGARSPSGNTIYF.

About this clonotype itself: A much larger clone lies one base from this, so it may be a read error. This sequence joins TRBV20-1 and TRBJ2-5; D is uncertain. This CDR3 contains 16 residues. The germline V gene encodes CDR1 DFQATT and CDR2 SNEGSKA (reference sequence). V lost 0 bases to trimming and J lost 5 bases, with 19 bases between them. CDR3 in amino acids: CSAREPPEQRTETQYF. In nucleotides, the CDR3 is TGCAGTGCTAGAGAGCCCCCGGAACAACGTACGGAGACCCAGTACTTC.

Details on this clonotype: A much larger clone is a single base away; this may be a read error. The chain carries TRBV5-1 and TRBJ1-1, with TRBD1 matching over 7 bases. Trimming cost V 5 bases and J 4 bases; bases outside gene matches: 5. Germline CDR1 and CDR2: SGHRS and YFSETQ. This CDR3 has 13 amino acids. The CDR3 is CASSTGDSTEAFF. The CDR3, as DNA: TGCGCCAGCAGTACAGGGGACAGCACTGAAGCTTTCTTT.

This clonotype has ten or more counts. The chain combines TRBV20-1 with TRBJ2-2; TRBD2 aligns across 9 bases. The germline CDR1 and CDR2 sequences are DFQATT and SNEGSKA (reference sequence). V lost 1 base, J lost 6 bases, and 9 bases stayed unmatched. CDR3 length: 16 residues. CDR3 bases: TGCAGTGCTAGAGGACTAGCGGAGACACGCCCCGGGGAGCTGTTTTTT. It codes for CSARGLAETRPGELFF.

The sample holds a few counts of this clonotype. This CDR3 is CASSIGPSGANVLTF. CDR3 nucleotide sequence: TGTGCCAGTAGTATCGGTCCCTCTGGGGCCAACGTCCTGACTTTC. The chain is built from TRBV19 and TRBJ2-6; D gene uncertain. The germline CDR1 and CDR2 sequences are LNHDA and SQIVND (reference sequence). Between the trimmed V and J ends, which lost 3 bases and 0 bases, there was a span of 6 bases. There are 15 residues in the CDR3.

This clonotype was recorded at least ten times. The gene calls are TRBV29-1 and TRBJ1-2; perhaps TRBD1 as D (5 bases). Trimming pared 5 bases from V and 6 bases from J, leaving 16 bases between. The CDR3 covers 13 residues. Germline V gene data show CDR1 as SQVTM and CDR2 as ANQGSEA. The CDR3 DNA sequence: TGCAGCGTTCGGTCCAGGGAGGGAGATGGCTACACCTTC. Encoded protein: CSVRSREGDGYTF.

The chain carries TRBV29-1 and TRBJ2-5; D is possibly TRBD1 (6 bases). This CDR3 spans 13 amino acids. The V end lost 4 bases, the J end lost 7 bases, and 16 bases lay between the germline ends. The germline V gene has CDR1 SQVTM and CDR2 ANQGSEA. CDR3 DNA: TGCAGCGTTGCCCGGGACACACAGGCGACCCAGTACTTC. This gives the protein CSVARDTQATQYF.

This clonotype was counted ten times or more. V usage is TRBV7-9 and J usage is TRBJ2-7; a weak D match, TRBD1 (5 bases). Trimming shortened V by 5 bases and J by 6 bases, and 17 bases separated the two germline ends. The CDR3 extends over 14 amino acids. Germline V CDR1 and CDR2: SEHNR, FQNEAQ (reference sequence). In DNA form, the CDR3 reads TGTGCCAGCAGCCATCCAGACAGAACGGCCGAGCAGTACTTC. It encodes CASSHPDRTAEQYF.

With regard to this clonotype: A much larger clone is a single base away; this may be a read error. The rearrangement joins TRBV14 to TRBJ1-1; D is ambiguous. The germline CDR1 and CDR2 sequences are SGHDN and FVKESK. There are 13 residues in the CDR3. The CDR3 here is CASSQARGGRAIF. The CDR3 nucleotides are TGTGCCAGCAGCCAAGCAAGAGGAGGTAGAGCTATCTTT.

Many counts were recorded for this clonotype. V gene TRBV19 combines with J gene TRBJ1-4; a possible D gene is TRBD1 (5 bases). V lost 6 bases and J 7 bases, leaving 9 bases between the germline ends. This CDR3 has 12 amino acids. Germline CDR1 is LNHDA and CDR2 is SQIVND (reference sequence). This CDR3 reads CASSPGREKLFF. CDR3 nucleotide sequence: TGTGCCAGTAGCCCGGGACGTGAAAAACTGTTTTTT.

At least ten counts were recorded for this clonotype. The rearrangement joins TRBV5-1 to TRBJ2-2; 7 bases agree with TRBD1. V shed 9 bases, J shed 8 bases, and the junction held 10 bases outside the gene matches. Germline values: CDR1 SGHRS, CDR2 YFSETQ. This CDR3 comprises 13 residues. The CDR3 DNA follows: TGCGCCACCTCCCGGGACAGAACGGGGGAGCTGTTTTTT. It encodes CATSRDRTGELFF.

Concerning this clonotype: With a much larger clone just one base away, this may be a read error. The chain recombines TRBV30 with TRBJ1-1; 11 nucleotides agree with TRBD1. This CDR3 comprises 15 residues. Germline CDR1 reads GTSNPN; CDR2 reads SVGIG (reference sequence). The CDR3 DNA reads as TGTGCCTGGAGCCCAGGACAGGGGGCTTTCACTGAATCTTTCTTT. This encodes CAWSPGQGAFTESFF. Variable domain in full (rest from reference TRBV30 and TRBJ1-1): SQTIHQWPATLVQPVGSPLSLECTVEGTSNPNLYWYRQAAGRGLQLLFYSVGIGQISSEVPQNLSASRPQDRQFILSSKKLLLSDSGFYLCAWSPGQGAFTESFFGQGTRLTVV.

In this sample, this clonotype turned up many times. This sequence joins TRBV6-2 or TRBV6-3 and TRBJ1-1; TRBD1 might be the D (6 bases). The CDR3 consists of 14 residues. Per germline, CDR1 MNHEY and CDR2 SVGEGT. V was pared by 5 bases and J by 11 bases, with 21 bases between. CDR3 sequence (DNA): TGTGCCAGCAGTCCCGCAGGGGCCCGTGTAGGGGCTTTCTTT. It specifies CASSPAGARVGAFF.

This clonotype was detected ten times or more. V and J are TRBV20-1 and TRBJ1-1; D might be TRBD1 (5 bases). Germline values: CDR1 DFQATT, CDR2 SNEGSKA (reference sequence). The CDR3 totals 12 residues. The CDR3 loop reads CGISGRGTEAFF. CDR3 DNA sequence: TGCGGAATCTCAGGGAGGGGCACTGAAGCTTTCTTT.

This rearrangement joins TRBV2 to TRBJ1-2; TRBD1 might be the D (5 bases). This CDR3 region has 18 residues. Germline CDR1 reads SNHLY; CDR2 reads FYNNEI. Trimming shortened V by 4 bases and J by 7 bases, and 28 bases separated the two germline ends. DNA for the CDR3: TGTGCCAGCAGTGGCCAGGGAGAGGGGCCTCAGAGTCGGTTTGGCTACACCTTC. The encoded protein is CASSGQGEGPQSRFGYTF.

In its sample, this clonotype is medium-sized. This chain connects TRBV18 to TRBJ2-1; the D gene is possibly TRBD1 (7 bases). The V gene lost 3 bases and the J gene lost 9 bases, with 9 bases spanning the gap. The CDR3 extends over 12 amino acids. Germline CDR1 and CDR2: KGHSH and LQKENI. The CDR3 DNA sequence: TGTGCCAGCTCACCGCAGGGGGGTGAGCAGTTCTTC. Protein: CASSPQGGEQFF.

This clonotype has ten or more counts. The chain couples TRBV19 to TRBJ1-1, with TRBD1 matching over 8 bases. V lost 4 bases to trimming and J lost 5 bases; unmatched junction nucleotides: 12. The CDR3 spans 16 residues. Looked up from germline, CDR1 is LNHDA and CDR2 is SQIVND (reference sequence). The CDR3 sequence: CASSTIDRGLVTEAFF. The CDR3 coding sequence is TGTGCCAGTAGTACCATCGACAGGGGCCTTGTTACTGAAGCTTTCTTT. The variable domain in full, completed from reference TRBV19 and TRBJ1-1, reads DGGITQSPKYLFRKEGQNVTLSCEQNLNHDAMYWYRQDPGQGLRLIYYSQIVNDFQKGDIAEGYSVSREKKESFPLTVTSAQKNPTAFYLCASSTIDRGLVTEAFFGQGTRLTVV.

The chain is built from TRBV4-1 and TRBJ2-3; no clear D gene. V was trimmed by 4 bases and J by 1 base, leaving 9 bases between them. The CDR3 runs to 14 residues. Germline-derived CDR1 and CDR2 are MGHRA and YSYEKL. DNA of the CDR3: TGCGCCAGCAGCCGAGTGAGTGGCACAGATACGCAGTATTTT. Translating gives CASSRVSGTDTQYF.

As to this clonotype: A much larger clonotype is one base distant, so this may be a read error. V usage is TRBV7-8 and J usage is TRBJ2-5; TRBD1 is a possible D gene (5 bases). The CDR3 sequence is 16 residues long. V dropped 7 bases and J dropped 4 bases, with 22 bases sitting between them. Germline V gene data show CDR1 as SGHVS and CDR2 as FQNEAQ. CDR3 DNA sequence: TGTGCCAGCACCATACAGATAGGGGCCCCGGGAGAGACCCAGTACTTC. Protein: CASTIQIGAPGETQYF.

This clonotype came up many times. The chain combines TRBV20-1 with TRBJ2-5; 13 nucleotides align to TRBD2. The trim removed 5 bases at V and 4 bases at J, leaving 13 bases unmatched. The CDR3 loop spans 17 amino acids. Germline V gene lookup returns CDR1 DFQATT and CDR2 SNEGSKA (reference sequence). Here the CDR3 DNA reads TGCAGTGCTTCAGCCGGGACTAGCGGGATTAGTGGAGAGACCCAGTACTTC. Protein: CSASAGTSGISGETQYF.

The sample holds many counts of this clonotype. The chain couples TRBV7-9 to TRBJ2-1, with 13 bases aligning to TRBD2. CDR3 length: 16 amino acids. Germline values: CDR1 SEHNR, CDR2 FQNEAQ (reference sequence). After removal of 10 bases from V and 2 bases from J, the junction contained 8 bases not matched to a gene. The CDR3 DNA is TGTGCCACCGGACTAGCGGGAGCGGGGGCCTACAATGAGCAGTTCTTC. Protein sequence: CATGLAGAGAYNEQFF.

This clonotype was seen ten or more times. The chain has TRBV20-1 and TRBJ1-6; D not resolved. V shed 0 bases and J shed 3 bases, with 9 bases lying between them. Looked up from germline, CDR1 is DFQATT and CDR2 is SNEGSKA (reference sequence). The CDR3 runs 15 residues. CDR3 nucleotide sequence: TGCAGTGCTAGAGATCTGTCGGACTATAATTCACCCCTCCACTTT. As protein: CSARDLSDYNSPLHF.

Remarks on this clonotype: The CDR3 end shows no conserved phenylalanine or tryptophan, and so a read error is likely. The chain links TRBV12-5 to TRBJ2-3; no clear D. Germline CDR1 and CDR2: LGHNT and FRNRAP. Trimming left V 8 bases short and J 7 bases short, with 10 bases between. CDR3 size: 11 residues. The CDR3 coding sequence is TGTGCTAGTACCCCCGGTAATACGCAGTATCTT. It encodes CASTPGNTQYL.